This TCR beta chain was profiled in a study of cytomegalovirus exposure and HLA in healthy donors. This CDR3 has 15 amino acids. V gave up 1 base and J gave up 5 bases, with 15 bases separating them. The germline V gene encodes CDR1 GTSNPN and CDR2 SVGIG (reference sequence). Turning to this clone: What it recognizes is unknown.

Study outcomes and limitations: Relative to the roughly 700-donor mean, N-insertions were reportedly fewer in an Asian-associated ancestry cluster in a later analysis. A later analysis, which compared TCR beta chains of equal frequency, found the HLA-associated ones more clonally expanded. Reportedly, cytomegalovirus status was diagnosed with high sensitivity and specificity.

13 Jbeta primers and 60 Vbeta primers were used for the PCR. Sequenced by immunoSEQ multiplex PCR; TCRdb stores in-frame clones only, minus some. The sample carries about 150,000 clones, approximately 79% recorded once. The source of this sequence is a male donor in good health and CMV-seronegative. The chain has TRBV30 and TRBJ1-5; D not resolved. The sequencing input was PBMCs. The CDR3 DNA reads TGTGCCTGGAGTGATTGGTCGGAGAACTATCAGCCCCAGCATTTT. It encodes CAWSDWSENYQPQHF.